Sequencing of this TCR beta chain was carried out in a study of PD-1 blockade in mismatch repair-deficient tumors. Study-level background: Patients had eleven to twelve mismatch repair-deficient cancer types and were previously treated and progressing.

The germline CDR1 and CDR2 sequences are SGHDN and FVKESK. The CDR3 loop spans 13 amino acids. Trimming removed 4 bases from V and 6 bases from J, with 12 bases in between. Concerning this clone: The antigen remains undetermined.

Every patient had mismatch repair deficiency by PCR or immunohistochemistry. TCRs were sequenced from three patients responding to pembrolizumab. Study conclusions and caveats: Tumor-resident clones, often absent from pretreatment blood, expanded after pembrolizumab and then contracted.

Assay: immunoSEQ multiplex PCR; the TCRdb copy retains only in-frame clones and omits some. The sample includes fewer than 100,000 clones, roughly 80% of them seen just once. V gene TRBV14 combines with J gene TRBJ1-1; D ambiguous. The sequences come from peripheral blood, collected 12 weeks after starting pembrolizumab. The TCR comes from an adult with mismatch repair-deficient cancer. The CDR3 DNA reads TGTGCCAGCAGCCTGGAACAGAGGTCTGAAGCTTTCTTT. Translating it yields CASSLEQRSEAFF.